A single sample is the source of the 30 T cell receptor beta chains below, sequenced in a study of T cells after yellow fever vaccination. In TCRdb, the 5' RACE reads were re-called with MiXCR into one record per CDR3 protein. The sample consists of fewer than 450,000 distinct CDR3 sequences, roughly 8% of them appearing once. The specimen comprised PBMCs, sampled about 49 days after the first yellow fever vaccination. The receptor source for this set is a man between 18 and 35 years old who received the YFV17D yellow fever vaccine.

This chain joins TRBV4-2 and TRBJ1-2, with 10 bases lining up with TRBD1. Germline V gene sequence: CDR1 LGHNA, CDR2 YNFKEQ. The CDR3 is 15 residues long. V shed 1 base and J 8 bases; nucleotides not matched to a gene: 7. DNA of the CDR3: TGTGCCAGCAGCCAAGGGGGGACAGGGGAGACCGGCTACACCTTC. This gives the protein CASSQGGTGETGYTF.

This rearrangement joins TRBV7-9 to TRBJ2-7; possibly TRBD2 for D (6 bases). The CDR3 loop spans 15 amino acids. V was shortened by 3 bases and J by 0 bases, with 12 bases between the two germline ends. Germline CDR1 is SEHNR and CDR2 is FQNEAQ (reference sequence). CDR3 DNA sequence: TGTGCCAGCAGCTTGTCCGGGACTGCCTCCTACGAGCAGTACGTC. This gives the protein CASSLSGTASYEQYV.

The chain uses TRBV4-3 and TRBJ1-2; D is uncertain. Trimming shortened V by 0 bases and J by 3 bases, and 5 bases separated the two germline ends. Germline lookup yields CDR1 LGHNA and CDR2 YSLEER. CDR3 length equals 13 residues. This chain's CDR3 is CASSQDWDYGYTF. The CDR3 DNA is TGCGCCAGCAGCCAAGATTGGGACTATGGCTACACCTTC.

This clonotype was picked up many times. V and J are TRBV20-1 and TRBJ2-2; TRBD1 aligns across 7 bases. There are 13 residues in the CDR3. The germline V gene has CDR1 DFQATT and CDR2 SNEGSKA (reference sequence). V was clipped by 7 bases and J by 2 bases; unmatched bases: 4. Here the CDR3 reads CSGRTGNTGELFF. The CDR3 DNA sequence: TGCAGTGGGAGGACAGGAAACACCGGGGAGCTGTTTTTT.

This clonotype has a handful of counts. The rearrangement uses TRBV5-6 and TRBJ1-3, with a weak D call TRBD1 (5 bases). Germline CDR1 reads SGHDT; CDR2 reads YYEEEE. The CDR3 totals 20 residues. The V end lost 0 bases, the J end lost 2 bases, and 24 bases lay between the germline ends. Written as DNA, the CDR3 is TGTGCCAGCAGCTTGGGCTCGGTTTGGTGGCAGGGTAGTACTGGAAACACCATATATTTT. Its translation: CASSLGSVWWQGSTGNTIYF.

The V call is TRBV20-1, the J call TRBJ2-5; TRBD2 might be the D (5 bases). The CDR3 extends over 15 amino acids. V lost 0 bases and J 4 bases, leaving 15 bases between the germline ends. The germline V gene has CDR1 DFQATT and CDR2 SNEGSKA (reference sequence). CDR3 nucleotides: TGCAGTGCTAGAGATCCCGGGGTATTTGGAGAGACCCAGTACTTC. Residues: CSARDPGVFGETQYF.

This clonotype was counted between two and nine times. V is TRBV6-1 and J is TRBJ1-2, with a tentative D call TRBD1 (5 bases). V gave up 6 bases and J gave up 8 bases, with 16 bases separating them. The CDR3 is 13 residues long. Germline loops: CDR1 MNHNS, CDR2 SASEGT. The CDR3 sequence is CASRGDSKRGYTF. CDR3 nucleotides: TGTGCCAGCAGGGGCGACAGCAAGCGGGGCTACACCTTC.

The chain couples TRBV29-1 to TRBJ2-7; D ambiguous. V was shortened by 2 bases and J by 1 base, with 6 bases between the two germline ends. The CDR3 loop spans 12 amino acids. CDR1 and CDR2 from the germline V gene are SQVTM and ANQGSEA. CDR3 sequence reads: CSVELGSYEQYF. CDR3 in DNA: TGCAGCGTTGAACTGGGTTCCTACGAGCAGTACTTC.

V gene TRBV10-2 combines with J gene TRBJ2-5; 9 nucleotides agree with TRBD2. The CDR3 has 14 amino acids. Per the germline V gene, CDR1 is WSHSY and CDR2 is SAAADI. The junction had 7 bases not matched to a gene; V was cut back by 2 bases and J by 9 bases. As DNA, the CDR3 is TGCGCCAGCAGTGAGAATAGCGGGGGTATGGCCCAGTACTTC. Amino acids: CASSENSGGMAQYF.

This clonotype occurred a few times. The chain links TRBV7-8 to TRBJ1-3, with 10 positions matching TRBD1. Trimming cost V 5 bases and J 1 base; bases outside gene matches: 11. Germline CDR1 reads SGHVS; CDR2 reads FQNEAQ. CDR3 length equals 18 residues. Here the CDR3 reads CASSHPTGGYGSGNTIYF. The DNA for the CDR3 is TGTGCCAGCAGCCATCCGACAGGGGGCTATGGGTCTGGAAACACCATATATTTT.

The CDR3 sequence: CASSYRGHEQYF. The CDR3 region has the DNA TGTGCCAGCAGTTATCGAGGACACGAGCAGTACTTC. The chain links TRBV6-6 to TRBJ2-7; D uncertain. Germline lookup yields CDR1 MNHNY and CDR2 SVGAGI (reference sequence). CDR3 size: 12 residues. The ends were cut back, 3 bases at V and 5 bases at J, with 8 bases in the middle.

This clonotype occurred a few times. V is TRBV5-1 and J is TRBJ2-2, with D perhaps TRBD2 (5 bases). Germline V lookup: CDR1 SGHRS, CDR2 YFSETQ. The CDR3 spans 14 residues. V was pared by 3 bases and J by 0 bases, with 6 bases between. CDR3 sequence: CASSSRANTGELFF. The DNA of the CDR3 is TGCGCCAGCAGCTCGCGGGCGAACACCGGGGAGCTGTTTTTT. Supplemented by reference TRBV5-1 and TRBJ2-2, the full variable domain reads KAGVTQTPRYLIKTRGQQVTLSCSPISGHRSVSWYQQTPGQGLQFLFEYFSETQRNKGNFPGRFSGRQFSNSRSEMNVSTLELGDSALYLCASSSRANTGELFFGEGSRLTVL.

This clonotype was seen only a few times. The chain carries TRBV24-1 and TRBJ1-2; D ambiguous. V shed 4 bases and J shed 3 bases, with 8 bases lying between them. The CDR3 consists of 13 residues. Germline values: CDR1 KGHDR, CDR2 SFDVKD. As DNA, the CDR3 is TGTGCCACCAGTGAAACAGCAGACTATGGCTACACCTTC. Amino acid sequence: CATSETADYGYTF.

This clonotype was counted a few times. This chain links TRBV6-5 with TRBJ2-3; tentative D call: TRBD2 (6 bases). This CDR3 is built from 15 residues. Germline CDR1 and CDR2: MNHEY and SVGAGI. Trimming took off 0 bases at V and 4 bases at J, with 11 bases between the two ends. The DNA for the CDR3 is TGTGCCAGCAGTTACTCCTGGGAGGACGCAGATACGCAGTATTTT. Protein product: CASSYSWEDADTQYF.

This clonotype has only a few counts. V is TRBV20-1 and J is TRBJ2-1; D is possibly TRBD1 (6 bases). Per the germline V gene, CDR1 is DFQATT and CDR2 is SNEGSKA (reference sequence). V was cut by 2 bases and J by 6 bases, with 11 bases left in between. CDR3 length equals 13 residues. CDR3 coding DNA: TGCAGTGCTAGATGGGGGCCTTTCAATGAGCAGTTCTTC. This encodes CSARWGPFNEQFF.

This clonotype came up a few times. The V gene is TRBV5-1, the J gene TRBJ1-2, with D possibly matching TRBD1 (6 bases). V dropped 4 bases and J dropped 5 bases, with 18 bases sitting between them. Germline values: CDR1 SGHRS, CDR2 YFSETQ. CDR3 length: 15 residues. This CDR3 reads CASSGGLGGEYGYTF. Written as DNA, the CDR3 is TGCGCCAGCAGCGGCGGGCTAGGGGGAGAATATGGCTACACCTTC.

The chain links TRBV7-2 to TRBJ2-7; D is uncertain. Trimming stripped 0 bases from V and 0 bases from J, with 6 bases between. Germline values: CDR1 SGHTA, CDR2 FQGNSA. The CDR3 spans 14 residues. CDR3 coding DNA: TGTGCCAGCAGCTTAGCAGGCATCTCCTACGAGCAGTACTTC. The encoded protein is CASSLAGISYEQYF.

The chain is built from TRBV5-1 and TRBJ1-4; D not resolved. V lost 0 bases and J 8 bases, leaving 17 bases between the germline ends. CDR1 SGHRS and CDR2 YFSETQ come from the germline V gene. CDR3 length: 16 residues. The CDR3 protein is CASSLAPGNEGEKLFF. The CDR3 region has the DNA TGCGCCAGCAGCTTGGCCCCCGGGAACGAAGGGGAAAAACTGTTTTTT.

This clonotype was recorded a few times. This CDR3 is CASSLAATTGQETQYF. As DNA, the CDR3 is TGCGCCAGCAGCTTGGCCGCCACGACAGGCCAAGAGACCCAGTACTTC. V and J are TRBV5-1 and TRBJ2-5, with D possibly TRBD1 on 6 matching bases. This CDR3 is 16 amino acids long. Germline CDR1 and CDR2: SGHRS and YFSETQ. The V end lost 0 bases, the J end lost 1 base, and 13 bases lay between the germline ends. Drawing the rest from reference TRBV5-1 and TRBJ2-5, the complete variable domain is KAGVTQTPRYLIKTRGQQVTLSCSPISGHRSVSWYQQTPGQGLQFLFEYFSETQRNKGNFPGRFSGRQFSNSRSEMNVSTLELGDSALYLCASSLAATTGQETQYFGPGTRLLVL.

This clonotype was detected a few times. The chain links TRBV4-1 to TRBJ1-4; D may be TRBD1 (5 bases). Germline V CDR1 and CDR2: MGHRA, YSYEKL. V gave up 1 base and J gave up 5 bases, with 14 bases separating them. The CDR3 contains 16 residues. The CDR3, as DNA: TGCGCCAGCAGCCAAGGAACAGGTGTTGTCAATGAAAAACTGTTTTTT. It is translated as CASSQGTGVVNEKLFF.

The CDR3 sequence is CASSPGAGLSEQYF. The CDR3 nucleotides are TGTGCCAGCTCTCCTGGCGCAGGGCTGAGCGAGCAGTACTTC. The V gene is TRBV18, the J gene TRBJ2-7, with D possibly TRBD1 on 5 matching bases. Germline V gene sequence: CDR1 KGHSH, CDR2 LQKENI. Trimming cost V 6 bases and J 6 bases, with 18 bases left between them. The CDR3 is made up of 14 amino acids. The full variable domain, completed using reference TRBV18 and TRBJ2-7, is NAGVMQNPRHLVRRRGQEARLRCSPMKGHSHVYWYRQLPEEGLKFMVYLQKENIIDESGMPKERFSAEFPKEGPSILRIQQVVRGDSAAYFCASSPGAGLSEQYFGPGTRLTVT.

This clonotype is a singleton in its sample. V usage is TRBV24-1 and J usage is TRBJ2-3, with 7 bases identical to TRBD1. CDR1 KGHDR and CDR2 SFDVKD come from the germline V gene. V lost 7 bases, J lost 0 bases, and 3 bases stayed unmatched. The CDR3 consists of 14 residues. The CDR3 nucleotides read TGTGCCACCAGCGGGACAGTTAGCACAGATACGCAGTATTTT. It translates to CATSGTVSTDTQYF.

This clonotype has just a few counts. V is TRBV20-1 and J is TRBJ2-3; D is possibly TRBD2 (5 bases). The CDR3 length is 15 residues. V was shortened by 3 bases and J by 4 bases, with 17 bases between the two germline ends. Germline CDR1 DFQATT, CDR2 SNEGSKA (reference sequence). The DNA for the CDR3 is TGCAGTGCTAGCGGGCCGCTAGCAAAGCCAGATACGCAGTATTTT. Amino acids: CSASGPLAKPDTQYF.

The rearrangement joins TRBV19 to TRBJ2-7; D possibly corresponds to TRBD1 (5 bases). Trimming removed 7 bases from V and 0 bases from J, with 19 bases in between. CDR1 is LNHDA and CDR2 is SQIVND in the germline V gene (reference sequence). This CDR3 comprises 16 residues. CDR3 loop: CASTPFTGTGSYEQYV. DNA of the CDR3: TGTGCCAGTACCCCCTTTACAGGAACGGGCTCCTACGAGCAGTACGTC.

The gene calls are TRBV12-3 or TRBV12-4 and TRBJ2-3; no clear D. V was pared by 2 bases and J by 4 bases, with 13 bases between. The CDR3 extends over 15 amino acids. CDR3 sequence (DNA): TGTGCCAGCAGTTTAAAAAGTCTAGGCGCAGATACGCAGTATTTT. Encoded protein: CASSLKSLGADTQYF.

At least ten counts were recorded for this clonotype. The chain is built from TRBV4-1 and TRBJ2-6, with D possibly TRBD1 on 5 matching bases. This CDR3 spans 22 amino acids. Germline V gives CDR1 MGHRA, CDR2 YSYEKL. V was clipped by 0 bases and J by 2 bases, with 26 bases between them. CDR3 in amino acids: CASSQDSGVWGRARPGANVLTF. The DNA for the CDR3 is TGCGCCAGCAGCCAAGATAGTGGAGTTTGGGGCAGGGCTAGACCTGGGGCCAACGTCCTGACTTTC.

This chain links TRBV5-4 with TRBJ2-7; 9 bases line up with TRBD1. CDR1 is SGHNT, CDR2 YYREEE, per germline (reference sequence). CDR3 length: 15 residues. Unmatched junction bases numbered 10, after V lost 4 bases and J lost 5 bases. The CDR3 region is CASSPSGQGGDEQYF. The CDR3 DNA is TGTGCCAGCAGCCCATCGGGACAGGGTGGCGACGAGCAGTACTTC. The full variable domain, completed using reference TRBV5-4 and TRBJ2-7, is ETGVTQSPTHLIKTRGQQVTLRCSSQSGHNTVSWYQQALGQGPQFIFQYYREEENGRGNFPPRFSGLQFPNYSSELNVNALELDDSALYLCASSPSGQGGDEQYFGPGTRLTVT.

A few counts support this clonotype. The chain carries TRBV11-2 and TRBJ2-3; tentative D call: TRBD1 (5 bases). Germline lookup yields CDR1 SGHAT and CDR2 FQNNGV. The CDR3 contains 15 residues. The V end was cut by 5 bases, the J end by 5 bases, with 17 bases between. CDR3 sequence reads: CASSVRGAVVDTQYF. The CDR3 coding sequence is TGTGCCAGCAGCGTCCGTGGGGCGGTCGTAGATACGCAGTATTTT.

In its sample, this clonotype was seen many times. This sequence joins TRBV5-1 and TRBJ2-1, with 7 bases that match TRBD2. This CDR3 is built from 16 residues. Germline assignment: CDR1 SGHRS and CDR2 YFSETQ. J gave up 0 bases and V 5 bases, and 8 bases lay outside the gene matches. In DNA, the CDR3 is TGCGCCAGCAGATCCTGGGAGGGGAGCTCCTACAATGAGCAGTTCTTC. This gives the protein CASRSWEGSSYNEQFF.

This clonotype was counted at least ten times. The chain joins TRBV7-9 to TRBJ1-1; D is unclear. The CDR3 sequence is 12 residues long. Trimming took 5 bases from V and 2 from J, leaving 6 bases between them. Looked up from germline, CDR1 is SEHNR and CDR2 is FQNEAQ (reference sequence). The CDR3 loop is CASSPRNTEAFF. CDR3 bases: TGTGCCAGCAGCCCCAGAAACACTGAAGCTTTCTTT.